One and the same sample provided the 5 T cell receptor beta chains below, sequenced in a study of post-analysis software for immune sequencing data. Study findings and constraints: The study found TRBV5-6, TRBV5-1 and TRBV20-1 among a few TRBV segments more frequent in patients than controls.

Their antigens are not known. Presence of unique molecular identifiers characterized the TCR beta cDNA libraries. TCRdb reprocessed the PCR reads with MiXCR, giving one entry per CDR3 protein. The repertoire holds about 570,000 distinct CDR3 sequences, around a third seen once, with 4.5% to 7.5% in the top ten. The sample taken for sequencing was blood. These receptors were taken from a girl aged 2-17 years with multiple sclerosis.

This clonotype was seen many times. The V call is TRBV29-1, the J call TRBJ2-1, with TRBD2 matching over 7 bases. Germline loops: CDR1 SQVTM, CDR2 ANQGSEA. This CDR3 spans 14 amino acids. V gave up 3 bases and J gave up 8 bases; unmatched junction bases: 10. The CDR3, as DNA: TGCAGCGTTGATCGAGCGGGGATGAGGCATGAGCAGTTCTTC. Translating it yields CSVDRAGMRHEQFF.

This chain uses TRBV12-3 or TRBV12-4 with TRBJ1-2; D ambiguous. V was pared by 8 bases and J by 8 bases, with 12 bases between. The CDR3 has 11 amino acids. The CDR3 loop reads CASASEGGYTF. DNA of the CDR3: TGTGCCAGCGCCTCCGAGGGAGGCTACACCTTC.

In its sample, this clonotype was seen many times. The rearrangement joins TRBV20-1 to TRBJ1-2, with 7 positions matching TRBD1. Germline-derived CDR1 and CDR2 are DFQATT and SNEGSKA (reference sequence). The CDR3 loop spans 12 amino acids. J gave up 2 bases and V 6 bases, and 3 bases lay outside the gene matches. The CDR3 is CSAEQGNYGYTF. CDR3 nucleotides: TGCAGTGCGGAACAGGGGAACTATGGCTACACCTTC.

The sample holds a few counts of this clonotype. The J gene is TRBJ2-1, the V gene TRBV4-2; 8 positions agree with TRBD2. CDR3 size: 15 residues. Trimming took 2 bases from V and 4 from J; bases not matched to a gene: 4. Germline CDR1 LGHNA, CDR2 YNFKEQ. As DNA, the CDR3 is TGTGCCAGCAGCCAATCCCGGGGGGGTTACAATGAGCAGTTCTTC. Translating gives CASSQSRGGYNEQFF.

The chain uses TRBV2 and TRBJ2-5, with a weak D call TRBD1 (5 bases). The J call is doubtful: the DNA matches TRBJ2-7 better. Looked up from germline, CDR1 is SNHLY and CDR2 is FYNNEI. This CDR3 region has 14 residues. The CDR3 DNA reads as TGTGCCAGCAGAGAAAAGACAGATGGTCTCGAGCAGTACTTC. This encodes CASREKTDGLEQYF.